A single sample is the source of the 21 T cell receptor beta chains below, sequenced in a study of PD-L1 blockade in urothelial cancer. Repertoires were generated with immunoSEQ multiplex PCR, while TCRdb's copy carries only in-frame clones and drops some. The data show roughly 74,000 clones, around 90% seen once. The input for sequencing was PBMCs, taken around atezolizumab (anti-PD-L1) treatment. These receptors were collected from a woman between 65 and 79 years old with urothelial cancer.

This chain joins TRBV5-1 and TRBJ1-2; TRBD1 matches 8 bases. The germline CDR1 and CDR2 sequences are SGHRS and YFSETQ. This CDR3 has 15 amino acids. The V gene end was trimmed by 0 bases and the J gene end by 2 bases; junction bases not matched to a gene: 3. The CDR3 nucleotides read TGCGCCAGCAGCTTGGGGCCAGGGGGCAACTATGGCTACACCTTC. Amino acids: CASSLGPGGNYGYTF. Full variable domain (remainder filled in from reference TRBV5-1 and TRBJ1-2): KAGVTQTPRYLIKTRGQQVTLSCSPISGHRSVSWYQQTPGQGLQFLFEYFSETQRNKGNFPGRFSGRQFSNSRSEMNVSTLELGDSALYLCASSLGPGGNYGYTFGSGTRLTVV.

The rearrangement links TRBV6-1 to TRBJ2-6; unclear D gene. The germline V gene encodes CDR1 MNHNS and CDR2 SASEGT. V lost 2 bases and J lost 3, with 8 bases in between. CDR3 size: 15 residues. The CDR3 spells CASSEWSGGANVLTF. The DNA of the CDR3 is TGTGCCAGCAGTGAATGGTCGGGTGGGGCCAACGTCCTGACTTTC.

The genes are TRBV4-2 and TRBJ1-4; D not certain. Looked up from germline, CDR1 is LGHNA and CDR2 is YNFKEQ. This CDR3 has 16 amino acids. V dropped 0 bases and J dropped 7 bases, with 15 bases sitting between them. The CDR3, as DNA: TGTGCCAGCAGCCAAGATGGCACGCGGGGTGGTGAAAAACTGTTTTTT. Its protein is CASSQDGTRGGEKLFF.

This chain links TRBV11-2 with TRBJ2-5; tentative D call: TRBD1 (6 bases). V was cut by 3 bases and J by 3 bases, with 8 bases left in between. The CDR3 has 13 amino acids. Looked up from germline, CDR1 is SGHAT and CDR2 is FQNNGV. CDR3 in DNA: TGTGCCAGCAGCTTCTCAGGGGAAGAGACCCAGTACTTC. It translates to CASSFSGEETQYF.

V usage is TRBV16 and J usage is TRBJ2-7, with 11 bases aligning to TRBD2. The length of the CDR3 is 15 residues. Germline-derived CDR1 and CDR2 are KGHSY and FQNENV. Trimming cost V 5 bases and J 2 bases; bases outside gene matches: 5. CDR3 loop: CASSDTSGSAYEQYF. In DNA form, the CDR3 reads TGTGCCAGCAGCGACACTAGCGGGAGTGCCTACGAGCAGTACTTC.

This chain links TRBV5-1 with TRBJ1-6; D is possibly TRBD1 (6 bases). CDR3 length: 13 amino acids. The V end was cut by 0 bases, the J end by 10 bases, with 8 bases between. Germline V gives CDR1 SGHRS, CDR2 YFSETQ. The CDR3 region has the DNA TGCGCCAGCAGCTTGGAGGGGGGGTCACCCCTCCACTTT. As protein: CASSLEGGSPLHF.

The chain carries TRBV5-4 and TRBJ1-1; D is uncertain. V lost 0 bases, J lost 2 bases, and 11 bases lay in between. The CDR3 runs to 15 residues. Germline CDR1 and CDR2: SGHNT and YYREEE (reference sequence). The CDR3 reads CASSLGAELNTEAFF. The CDR3 DNA follows: TGTGCCAGCAGCTTGGGGGCAGAGTTAAACACTGAAGCTTTCTTT.

The J gene is TRBJ1-2, the V gene TRBV15; TRBD1 matches at 12 bases. Unmatched junction bases numbered 3, after V lost 3 bases and J lost 7 bases. Germline CDR1 reads LNHNV; CDR2 reads YYDKDF (reference sequence). This CDR3 region has 14 residues. CDR3 sequence: CATSRGTGGFGYTF. CDR3 DNA: TGTGCCACCAGCAGGGGGACAGGGGGCTTTGGCTACACCTTC.

The chain couples TRBV28 to TRBJ2-5; D may be TRBD1 (6 bases). Per germline, CDR1 MDHEN and CDR2 SYDVKM. The CDR3 runs to 15 residues. V was shortened by 1 base and J by 9 bases, with 18 bases between the two germline ends. CDR3 loop: CASSLFDTGPAAQYF. CDR3 DNA sequence: TGTGCCAGCAGTTTATTCGATACAGGGCCAGCGGCCCAGTACTTC.

The table lists this clone with a count of one. The rearrangement uses TRBV6-6 and TRBJ1-1; possibly TRBD1 for D (5 bases). Trimming removed 7 bases at V and 6 bases at J, with 12 bases between. The CDR3 spans 12 residues. Germline assignment: CDR1 MNHNY and CDR2 SVGAGI (reference sequence). CDR3 in DNA: TGTGCCAGCACCACGGGAGGGGCTGAAGCTTTCTTT. Translating it yields CASTTGGAEAFF.

With regard to this clone: This CDR3 fails to terminate in the conserved phenylalanine or tryptophan, so it likely reflects a read error. The DNA is left out, because the CDR3 cannot be placed on it with certainty; the CDR3 is given as TCRdb lists it. The CDR3 sequence: CASRKLGI. The chain combines TRBV27 with TRBJ2-7; the D call of TRBD2 is as the table states it, not checked on the DNA. From its first to its last residue, the CDR3 has 8 amino acids. Germline V gene sequence: CDR1 MNHEY, CDR2 SMNVEV (reference sequence).

This chain joins TRBV7-2 and TRBJ1-2; D may be TRBD1 (5 bases). Germline assignment: CDR1 SGHTA and CDR2 FQGNSA. The CDR3 consists of 15 residues. Between the trimmed V and J ends, which lost 1 base and 7 bases, there was a span of 16 bases. CDR3 DNA sequence: TGTGCCAGCAGCTTAGTGTTTCGGGGGAGGGGTGGCTACACCTTC. It yields the protein CASSLVFRGRGGYTF. The variable domain in full, with the rest retrieved from reference TRBV7-2 and TRBJ1-2, is GAGVSQSPSNKVTEKGKDVELRCDPISGHTALYWYRQSLGQGLEFLIYFQGNSAPDKSGLPSDRFSAERTGGSVSTLTIQRTQQEDSAVYLCASSLVFRGRGGYTFGSGTRLTVV.

This clone has only one observation. The rearrangement links TRBV5-1 to TRBJ1-5, with TRBD1 as a possible D gene (5 bases). There are 15 residues in the CDR3. The germline V and J ends were trimmed by 0 bases and 3 bases, with 10 bases remaining between them. The germline gives CDR1 SGHRS, CDR2 YFSETQ. The CDR3 region has the DNA TGCGCCAGCAGCTTGGGTGACAGCATCAATCAGCCCCAGCATTTT. It encodes CASSLGDSINQPQHF.

This chain uses TRBV6-6 with TRBJ1-2, with D maybe TRBD1 (6 bases). V lost 0 bases and J 4 bases, leaving 9 bases between the germline ends. Germline V gene data show CDR1 as MNHNY and CDR2 as SVGAGI (reference sequence). This CDR3 spans 14 amino acids. CDR3 sequence reads: CASSYSQDSYGYTF. The CDR3 DNA sequence: TGTGCCAGCAGTTACTCGCAGGACAGCTATGGCTACACCTTC.

The J gene is TRBJ2-7, the V gene TRBV27, with 8 bases lining up with TRBD2. The germline V gene encodes CDR1 MNHEY and CDR2 SMNVEV (reference sequence). Unmatched junction bases numbered 2, after V lost 0 bases and J lost 4 bases. There are 14 residues in the CDR3. The CDR3 DNA is TGTGCCAGCAGTTTATCGGCTAGCGGGTACGAGCAGTACTTC. Amino acids: CASSLSASGYEQYF.

The chain employs TRBV6-4 and TRBJ2-3, with a weak D call TRBD2 (6 bases). The germline CDR1 and CDR2 sequences are MRHNA and SNTAGT. This CDR3 contains 12 residues. V gave up 6 bases and J gave up 3 bases, with 7 bases separating them. CDR3 coding DNA: TGTGCCAGCAGAGGGACTACAGATACGCAGTATTTT. Protein: CASRGTTDTQYF.

This clone showed up just once. The V and J genes are TRBV27 and TRBJ1-1; 7 positions match TRBD1. There are 15 residues in the CDR3. The V and J ends lost 2 bases and 1 base, in that order; junction bases with no gene match: 4. CDR1 is MNHEY, CDR2 SMNVEV, per germline (reference sequence). The CDR3 reads CASSLGTVQNTEAFF. CDR3 DNA: TGTGCCAGCAGTTTAGGGACAGTTCAGAACACTGAAGCTTTCTTT.

This clone came up once. The V gene is TRBV5-4, the J gene TRBJ2-2; D is perhaps TRBD2 (7 bases). The CDR3 has 17 amino acids. V lost 3 bases and J 4 bases, leaving 19 bases between the germline ends. Germline V gene data show CDR1 as SGHNT and CDR2 as YYREEE (reference sequence). The CDR3 DNA reads as TGTGCCAGCAGCTCCCAGAGGGAGGGGGGGCCCACCGGGGAGCTGTTTTTT. Its translation: CASSSQREGGPTGELFF.

About this clone itself: The same CDR3 arises from other DNA sequences in this sample as well. The chain uses TRBV5-1 and TRBJ1-2; the match to TRBD1 covers 7 bases. Germline CDR1 reads SGHRS; CDR2 reads YFSETQ. CDR3 length: 14 amino acids. The trim removed 0 bases at V and 4 bases at J, leaving 3 bases unmatched. The chain's CDR3 is CASSLEGQFYGYTF. The DNA of the CDR3 is TGCGCCAGCAGCTTGGAGGGACAGTTCTATGGCTACACCTTC.

The chain links TRBV11-2 to TRBJ2-1; D possibly corresponds to TRBD2 (7 bases). Trimming removed 3 bases from V and 4 bases from J, with 16 bases in between. The germline V gene has CDR1 SGHAT and CDR2 FQNNGV. This CDR3 has 16 residues. The CDR3 is CASSFRRGGEYNEQFF. The CDR3 nucleotides read TGTGCCAGCAGCTTTAGGAGGGGGGGGGAATACAATGAGCAGTTCTTC.

This clone was seen only a few times. The V and J genes are TRBV5-1 and TRBJ1-1, with D hard to call. Germline assignment: CDR1 SGHRS and CDR2 YFSETQ. The V gene lost 0 bases and the J gene lost 1 base, with 7 bases spanning the gap. The CDR3 contains 14 residues. In DNA, the CDR3 is TGCGCCAGCAGCTTGGATGGCTGGAACACTGAAGCTTTCTTT. Encoded protein: CASSLDGWNTEAFF.